This record concerns one TCR beta chain sequence. CDR3 length: 19 residues. V was pared by 5 bases and J by 3 bases, with 21 bases of the junction left unmatched. Germline V gene sequence: CDR1 SEHNR, CDR2 FQNEAQ (reference sequence). This specimen comes from a study of control samples from healthy donors and cancer patients. TCRdb's table, derived via immunoSEQ multiplex PCR, lists solely in-frame clones and lacks some. This repertoire shows some 25,000 clones, about 81% found once; its top ten account for 20% to 25%. This receptor was identified in a man aged 55 to 69 with colorectal cancer. The sequencing sample was made of PBMCs. The chain joins TRBV7-9 to TRBJ1-1; TRBD1 matches at 7 bases. The CDR3 is CASSRDDREGAWGYTEAFF. The CDR3 coding sequence is TGTGCCAGCAGCAGAGATGACAGGGAAGGGGCCTGGGGGTACACTGAAGCTTTCTTT. Looking up the rest from reference TRBV7-9 and TRBJ1-1 gives the full variable domain: DTGVSQNPRHKITKRGQNVTFRCDPISEHNRLYWYRQTLGQGPEFLTYFQNEAQLEKSRLLSDRFSAERPKGSFSTLEIQRTEQGDSAMYLCASSRDDREGAWGYTEAFFGQGTRLTVV.